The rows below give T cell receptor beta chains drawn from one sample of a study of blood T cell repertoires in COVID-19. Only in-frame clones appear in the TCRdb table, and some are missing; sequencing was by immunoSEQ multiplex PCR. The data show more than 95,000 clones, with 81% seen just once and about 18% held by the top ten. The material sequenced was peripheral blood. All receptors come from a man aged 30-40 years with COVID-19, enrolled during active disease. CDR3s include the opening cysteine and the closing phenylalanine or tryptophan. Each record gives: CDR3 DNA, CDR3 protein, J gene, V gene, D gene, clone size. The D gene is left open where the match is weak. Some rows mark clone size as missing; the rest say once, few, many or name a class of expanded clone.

DNA: TGTGCCAGCAGCTTCGGACAGGGGGCAAACTATGGCTACACCTTC; CDR3: CASSFGQGANYGYTF; J: TRBJ1-2; V: TRBV11-2; D: TRBD1; size: -
DNA: TGTGCCAGCAGTTCCAGACAGGGAGGATATAGCAATCAGCCCCAGCATTTT; CDR3: CASSSRQGGYSNQPQHF; J: TRBJ1-5; V: TRBV28; D: TRBD1; size: many
DNA: TGTGCCACCAGCAGAGATGGACAGCTGAACTATGGCTACACCTTC; CDR3: CATSRDGQLNYGYTF; J: TRBJ1-2; V: TRBV15; D: -; size: -
DNA: TGTGCCAGTACCCCAGACCAGGGGCCTGGAAACACCATATATTTT; CDR3: CASTPDQGPGNTIYF; J: TRBJ1-3; V: TRBV19; D: -; size: -
DNA: TGTGCCAGCAGTTACTCGGGCAACCAAGAGACCCAGTACTTC; CDR3: CASSYSGNQETQYF; J: TRBJ2-5; V: TRBV6-5; D: -; size: few
DNA: TGTGCCAGCAGACCTCAGGGGGCTGCCGATGGCTACACCTTC; CDR3: CASRPQGAADGYTF; J: TRBJ1-2; V: TRBV27; D: TRBD1; size: -
DNA: TGTGCCAGCAGCCTCGCTAGCGGGGGGGTCTTCTTC; CDR3: CASSLASGGVFF; J: TRBJ2-1; V: TRBV11-2; D: TRBD2; size: -
DNA: TGTGCCAGCAGTTATGTGTCGGGTAATTCACCCCTCCACTTT; CDR3: CASSYVSGNSPLHF; J: TRBJ1-6; V: TRBV6-2/TRBV6-3; D: -; size: -
DNA: TGTGCCAGCTCACCTACTCGGACAGTGAACACTGAAGCTTTCTTT; CDR3: CASSPTRTVNTEAFF; J: TRBJ1-1; V: TRBV18; D: -; size: -
DNA: TGTGCCAGCAGCCCCACTAGCGGGAGGGCCGGGGAGACCCAGTACTTC; CDR3: CASSPTSGRAGETQYF; J: TRBJ2-5; V: TRBV3-1/TRBV3-2; D: TRBD2; size: -
DNA: TGTGCCAGCAGCTTTCGGACTAGCGGGAGTGGGAAAGATACGCAGTATTTT; CDR3: CASSFRTSGSGKDTQYF; J: TRBJ2-3; V: TRBV5-6; D: TRBD2; size: -
DNA: TGTGCCAGTAGTACGTCGGGACAGGGGGCGGGTGGTACGACCTTC; CDR3: CASSTSGQGAGGTTF; J: TRBJ1-2; V: TRBV19; D: TRBD1; size: few
DNA: TGTGCCAGCAGCTTTTCCTTTCAGCCCCAGCATTTT; CDR3: CASSFSFQPQHF; J: TRBJ1-5; V: TRBV7-2; D: -; size: -
DNA: TGTGCCAGCCACGCACAGGGACCCTACAATGAGCAGTTCTTC; CDR3: CASHAQGPYNEQFF; J: TRBJ2-1; V: TRBV28; D: -; size: -
DNA: TGTGCCAGCAGCTTGAGGGCGGGAACTTACGAGCAGTACTTC; CDR3: CASSLRAGTYEQYF; J: TRBJ2-7; V: TRBV5-5; D: -; size: once
DNA: TGTGCCAGCAGCCCTACAGGGAGTAGCAATCAGCCCCAGCATTTT; CDR3: CASSPTGSSNQPQHF; J: TRBJ1-5; V: TRBV6-6; D: -; size: many
DNA: TGTGCCTGGGGATCAGGGGAAGATACGCAGTATTTT; CDR3: CAWGSGEDTQYF; J: TRBJ2-3; V: TRBV30; D: -; size: -
DNA: TGTGCCAGTAGCATGGGGGGTTATGGGAATGAGCAGTTCTTC; CDR3: CASSMGGYGNEQFF; J: TRBJ2-1; V: TRBV19; D: -; size: -
DNA: TGTGCTAGTGGCACCGGGACAGCCTATAATTCACCCCTCCACTTT; CDR3: CASGTGTAYNSPLHF; J: TRBJ1-6; V: TRBV12-5; D: TRBD1; size: few
DNA: TGTGCCAGCAGCCAAGATGTGGGGACAGGGGAGCAGTTCTTC; CDR3: CASSQDVGTGEQFF; J: TRBJ2-1; V: TRBV3-1/TRBV3-2; D: TRBD1; size: -
DNA: TGTGCCAGCAGTTTATCGGGACATGGGATACCTGAAGCTTTCTTT; CDR3: CASSLSGHGIPEAFF; J: TRBJ1-1; V: TRBV28; D: -; size: -
DNA: TGTGCCAGCAACCCGGGAGTAGGGGAGACCCAGTACTTC; CDR3: CASNPGVGETQYF; J: TRBJ2-5; V: TRBV7-8; D: -; size: -
DNA: TGTGCCAGCAGTTATGGGTCAGGGGCTGGCTACACCTTC; CDR3: CASSYGSGAGYTF; J: TRBJ1-2; V: TRBV6-6; D: -; size: few
DNA: TGTGCCAGCCACCGGAGGGTTCAAGAGACCCAGTACTTC; CDR3: CASHRRVQETQYF; J: TRBJ2-5; V: TRBV2; D: -; size: -
DNA: TGTGCCAGCAGGAATGACAGGGGGCAGCCCCAGCATTTT; CDR3: CASRNDRGQPQHF; J: TRBJ1-5; V: TRBV28; D: TRBD1; size: -
DNA: TGTGCCAGCAGCCCGGACAGGGGGAACACCATATATTTT; CDR3: CASSPDRGNTIYF; J: TRBJ1-3; V: TRBV5-6; D: TRBD1; size: -
DNA: TGTGCCAGCAGTCCCACTTACTCCTACGAGCAGTACTTC; CDR3: CASSPTYSYEQYF; J: TRBJ2-7; V: TRBV3-1/TRBV3-2; D: -; size: -
DNA: TGTGCCAGCATGGTTTTGAGGGGGAACTATGGCTACACCTTC; CDR3: CASMVLRGNYGYTF; J: TRBJ1-2; V: TRBV28; D: -; size: -
DNA: TGCGCCAGCAGCCACGAACAGACTAATTCACCCCTCCACTTT; CDR3: CASSHEQTNSPLHF; J: TRBJ1-6; V: TRBV4-3; D: -; size: -
DNA: TGTGCCAGCAGTCTCTGGGACTTTCCTTACGAGCAGTACTTC; CDR3: CASSLWDFPYEQYF; J: TRBJ2-7; V: TRBV7-9; D: -; size: -
DNA: TGTGCCAGCAGCCTAAGGAGGACTGAAGCTTTCTTT; CDR3: CASSLRRTEAFF; J: TRBJ1-1; V: TRBV6-6; D: -; size: -